Below are 20 T cell receptor beta chains sequenced from a single sample in a study of human T cells and chemical hapten exposure. Time point noted: patch test 1, 2 weeks after DPC sensitization. Treatment specified: therapeutic diphenylcyclopropenone sensitization with weekly scalp DPC. MiXCR, run by TCRdb on the RACE reads, gives a single entry per CDR3 protein. The data contain tens of thousands of distinct CDR3 sequences, around 7.8% of them singletons. The sample here was whole blood, taken in connection with sensitization to the hapten diphenylcyclopropenone (DPC). The receptors derive from a woman in her 30s with alopecia areata. Some clones in this sample may be carry-over from other donors' samples.

The chain has TRBV6-5 and TRBJ1-1; tentatively, D is TRBD1 (6 bases). This CDR3 region has 16 residues. From germline, CDR1 is MNHEY and CDR2 SVGAGI. Trimming shortened V by 3 bases and J by 5 bases, and 19 bases separated the two germline ends. CDR3 loop: CASSYSHAGAWTEAFF. DNA of the CDR3: TGTGCCAGCAGTTATAGCCATGCGGGGGCTTGGACTGAAGCTTTCTTT.

This clonotype was detected only once. A much larger clone lies a single base off, so this may be a read error. J is TRBJ2-1 and V is TRBV20-1, with 7 bases matching TRBD2. The CDR3 sequence is 15 residues long. J gave up 3 bases and V 4 bases, and 9 bases lay outside the gene matches. Germline values: CDR1 DFQATT, CDR2 SNEGSKA (reference sequence). The CDR3 here is CSAIATRGSYNEQFF. In DNA form, the CDR3 reads TGCAGTGCTATAGCGACCCGCGGGAGCTACAATGAGCAGTTCTTC.

This clonotype came up many times. V usage is TRBV3-1 and J usage is TRBJ1-3, with D possibly being TRBD1 (5 bases). Germline V gene lookup returns CDR1 LGHDT and CDR2 YNNKEL (reference sequence). The V end was cut by 1 base, the J end by 0 bases, with 13 bases between. The CDR3 runs to 17 residues. The CDR3 nucleotides read TGTGCCAGCAGCCAAGGACAGTCCCTCACCTCTGGAAACACCATATATTTT. Its protein is CASSQGQSLTSGNTIYF.

The chain joins TRBV9 to TRBJ2-1; D possibly corresponds to TRBD2 (7 bases). Germline CDR1 SGDLS, CDR2 YYNGEE. V dropped 7 bases and J dropped 4 bases, with 27 bases sitting between them. The CDR3 sequence is 18 residues long. The CDR3 loop reads CASSHPEAGAVIYNEQFF. The DNA for the CDR3 is TGTGCCAGCTCCCACCCAGAGGCGGGGGCGGTAATATACAATGAGCAGTTCTTC.

Ten or more counts support this clonotype. V usage is TRBV7-2 and J usage is TRBJ1-5, with D unclear. Trimming cost V 4 bases and J 6 bases, with 10 bases left between them. Germline assignment: CDR1 SGHTA and CDR2 FQGNSA. The CDR3 consists of 13 residues. Here the CDR3 reads CASSSPAGQPQHF. As DNA, the CDR3 is TGTGCCAGCAGCTCTCCGGCGGGTCAGCCCCAGCATTTT.

V and J are TRBV5-6 and TRBJ2-7, with a weak D call TRBD2 (7 bases). The length of the CDR3 is 16 residues. Per germline, CDR1 SGHDT and CDR2 YYEEEE. The V end was cut by 4 bases, the J end by 1 base, with 18 bases between. The CDR3 protein is CASSKGGGWGSYEQYF. CDR3 bases: TGTGCCAGCAGCAAGGGGGGGGGTTGGGGATCCTACGAGCAGTACTTC.

This clonotype was picked up many times. This rearrangement joins TRBV5-1 to TRBJ2-1; D could derive from TRBD1 or TRBD2 (5 bases each). This CDR3 has 16 residues. Trimming removed 2 bases at V and 2 bases at J, with 14 bases between. The germline gives CDR1 SGHRS, CDR2 YFSETQ. The CDR3 coding sequence is TGCGCCAGCAGCTTCGATTATCGGGACCCCTACAATGAGCAGTTCTTC. This translates into CASSFDYRDPYNEQFF.

This clonotype was recorded at least ten times. The rearrangement joins TRBV30 to TRBJ2-3; a possible D gene is TRBD2 (6 bases). The CDR3 consists of 16 residues. In germline, CDR1 is GTSNPN, CDR2 SVGIG (reference sequence). The ends were cut back, 0 bases at V and 2 bases at J, with 15 bases in the middle. For the CDR3, the DNA is TGTGCCTGGAGTGTAACGGGGCGGGGTTACACAGATACGCAGTATTTT. Amino acids: CAWSVTGRGYTDTQYF.

This clonotype was counted ten times or more. The chain employs TRBV4-2 and TRBJ2-7, with D possibly TRBD2 on 5 matching bases. V was trimmed by 0 bases and J by 1 base, leaving 10 bases between them. The CDR3 contains 15 residues. Germline values: CDR1 LGHNA, CDR2 YNFKEQ. The CDR3 reads CASSQERTASYEQYF. Written as DNA, the CDR3 is TGTGCCAGCAGCCAAGAGAGGACTGCTTCCTACGAGCAGTACTTC.

This clonotype was seen a handful of times. The chain recombines TRBV6-6 with TRBJ1-5; D might be TRBD1 (5 bases). In germline, CDR1 is MNHNY, CDR2 SVGAGI (reference sequence). The CDR3 is 18 amino acids. V was cut by 2 bases and J by 4 bases, with 21 bases left in between. The DNA of the CDR3 is TGTGCCAGCAGTTACCCCGGCGGGGGAAGGGCCCTAAATCAGCCCCAGCATTTT. Amino acids: CASSYPGGGRALNQPQHF.

This clonotype occurred many times. V and J are TRBV18 and TRBJ2-3; D is uncertain. Deletions cut 0 bases from V and 1 base from J, with 2 bases between. Germline assignment: CDR1 KGHSH and CDR2 LQKENI. The CDR3 has 13 amino acids. This chain's CDR3 is CASSPPGTDTQYF. The DNA for the CDR3 is TGTGCCAGCTCACCACCGGGCACAGATACGCAGTATTTT.

In its sample, this clonotype was seen many times. The chain joins TRBV18 to TRBJ1-5; D unclear. The CDR3 is made up of 16 amino acids. The germline gives CDR1 KGHSH, CDR2 LQKENI. Between the trimmed V and J ends, which lost 3 bases and 1 base, there was a span of 13 bases. The CDR3 is CASSPRPDESNQPQHF. The CDR3 region has the DNA TGTGCCAGCTCACCGCGTCCGGATGAGAGCAATCAGCCCCAGCATTTT.

This clonotype was counted many times. The chain is built from TRBV11-2 and TRBJ2-7, with TRBD2 identical over 11 bases. In germline, CDR1 is SGHAT, CDR2 FQNNGV. The V and J ends lost 5 bases and 2 bases, in that order; junction bases with no gene match: 5. This CDR3 comprises 15 residues. The DNA of the CDR3 is TGTGCCAGCAGCCCGGCTAGCGGGGGGACCTACGAGCAGTACTTC. Protein sequence: CASSPASGGTYEQYF.

This clonotype showed up many times. The CDR3, as DNA: TGTGCCAGCAGCCAAGAGCTGGTCAGCTACGAGCAGTACTTC. Residues: CASSQELVSYEQYF. The chain carries TRBV4-2 and TRBJ2-7; D call uncertain. Between the trimmed V and J ends, which lost 0 bases and 3 bases, there was a span of 9 bases. The germline gives CDR1 LGHNA, CDR2 YNFKEQ. The length of the CDR3 is 14 residues.

In its sample, this clonotype was seen many times. The chain recombines TRBV20-1 with TRBJ2-5; D is ambiguous. This CDR3 comprises 11 residues. Germline V gene lookup returns CDR1 DFQATT and CDR2 SNEGSKA (reference sequence). V lost 5 bases and J lost 1, with 5 bases in between. The CDR3 DNA reads TGCAGTGCTCAACTCCAAGAGACCCAGTACTTC. Encoded protein: CSAQLQETQYF.

The chain employs TRBV6-6 and TRBJ1-1; 9 nucleotides line up with TRBD1. J was trimmed by 0 bases and V by 2 bases; bases with no gene match: 4. Germline V lookup: CDR1 MNHNY, CDR2 SVGAGI (reference sequence). CDR3 length: 16 residues. The CDR3 region has the DNA TGTGCCAGCAGTTACACGACAGGGGGAATGAACACTGAAGCTTTCTTT. This codes for CASSYTTGGMNTEAFF.

This clonotype was seen a few times. V is TRBV5-1 and J is TRBJ1-2, with D unclear. Trimming took 8 bases from V and 4 from J, leaving 18 bases between them. The germline V gene has CDR1 SGHRS and CDR2 YFSETQ. CDR3 size: 14 residues. In nucleotides, the CDR3 is TGCGCCAGTAGCCCTCCGGAAGGTTCCTATGGCTACACCTTC. Residues: CASSPPEGSYGYTF.

This clonotype was picked up many times. The gene calls are TRBV5-1 and TRBJ2-1, with TRBD1 matching over 7 bases. Germline CDR1 reads SGHRS; CDR2 reads YFSETQ. The CDR3 loop spans 15 amino acids. V gave up 0 bases and J gave up 1 base; unmatched junction bases: 1. The CDR3 here is CASSLDRGSYNEQFF. The CDR3 DNA reads as TGCGCCAGCAGCTTGGACAGGGGATCCTACAATGAGCAGTTCTTC.

CDR3 amino acids: CASSLEGGGNQPQHF. DNA of the CDR3: TGTGCCAGCAGTTTAGAAGGTGGGGGCAATCAGCCCCAGCATTTT. The gene calls are TRBV12-3 or TRBV12-4 and TRBJ1-5; D call uncertain. Trimming cost V 1 base and J 2 bases, with 9 bases left between them. CDR3 size: 15 residues.

The chain employs TRBV5-1 and TRBJ2-5, with a tentative D call TRBD2 (6 bases). This CDR3 comprises 14 residues. Trimming stripped 4 bases from V and 4 bases from J, with 14 bases between. Germline CDR1 SGHRS, CDR2 YFSETQ. In DNA form, the CDR3 reads TGCGCCAGCAGCCCTATAGGAGGGGTAGAGACCCAGTACTTC. This gives the protein CASSPIGGVETQYF.